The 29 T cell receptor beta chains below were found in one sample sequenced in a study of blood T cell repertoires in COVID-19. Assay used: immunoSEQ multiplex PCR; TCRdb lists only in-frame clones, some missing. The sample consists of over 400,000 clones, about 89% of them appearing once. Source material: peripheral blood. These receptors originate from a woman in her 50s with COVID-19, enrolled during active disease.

CDR3 nucleotide sequence: TGTGCCAGCAGCTTACAGGGCTCCAGTACAACTAATGAAAAACTGTTTTTT. This encodes CASSLQGSSTTNEKLFF. V is TRBV7-9 and J is TRBJ1-4; maybe TRBD1 (5 bases). Germline V CDR1 and CDR2: SEHNR, FQNEAQ (reference sequence). V was clipped by 2 bases and J by 0 bases, with 13 bases between them. The CDR3 runs to 17 residues.

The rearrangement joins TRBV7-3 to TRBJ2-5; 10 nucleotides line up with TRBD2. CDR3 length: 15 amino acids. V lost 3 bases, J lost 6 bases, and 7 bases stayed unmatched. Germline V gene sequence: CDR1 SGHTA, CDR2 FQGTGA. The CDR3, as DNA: TGTGCCAGCAGCTTCAGCGGGGGGGCCAGCCAGACCCAGTACTTC. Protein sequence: CASSFSGGASQTQYF.

The CDR3 nucleotides are TGTGCCGGGACCCAAAGCCCCGGAAACACCATATATTTT. Translated: CAGTQSPGNTIYF. V usage is TRBV30 and J usage is TRBJ1-3; D might be TRBD1 (5 bases). V was trimmed by 8 bases and J by 4 bases, leaving 15 bases between them. The V gene's germline CDR1 is GTSNPN and CDR2 SVGIG (reference sequence). The CDR3 totals 13 residues.

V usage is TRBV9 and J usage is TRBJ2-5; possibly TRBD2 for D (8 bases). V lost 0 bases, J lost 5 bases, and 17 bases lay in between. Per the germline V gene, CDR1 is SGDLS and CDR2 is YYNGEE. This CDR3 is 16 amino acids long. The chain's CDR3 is CASSVDGSGTAETQYF. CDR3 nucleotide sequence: TGTGCCAGCAGCGTAGATGGTAGCGGGACAGCGGAGACCCAGTACTTC.

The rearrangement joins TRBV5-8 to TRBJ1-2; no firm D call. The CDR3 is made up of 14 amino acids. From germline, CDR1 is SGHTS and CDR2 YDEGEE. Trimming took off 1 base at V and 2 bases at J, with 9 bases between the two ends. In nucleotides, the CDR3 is TGTGCCAGCAGCTTGTACCGAGGGAACTATGGCTACACCTTC. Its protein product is CASSLYRGNYGYTF.

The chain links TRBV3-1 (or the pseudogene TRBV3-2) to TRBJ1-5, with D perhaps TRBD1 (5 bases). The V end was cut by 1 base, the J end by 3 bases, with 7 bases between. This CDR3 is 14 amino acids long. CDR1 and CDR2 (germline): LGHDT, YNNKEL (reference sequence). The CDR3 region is CASSQGRANQPQHF. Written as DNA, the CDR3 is TGTGCCAGCAGCCAAGGCAGGGCCAATCAGCCCCAGCATTTT.

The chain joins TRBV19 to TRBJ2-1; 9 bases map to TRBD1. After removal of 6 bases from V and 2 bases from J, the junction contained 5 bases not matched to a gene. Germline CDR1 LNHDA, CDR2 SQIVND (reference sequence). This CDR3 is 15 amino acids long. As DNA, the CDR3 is TGTGCCAGTAGACAGGGGGCAGTAACCTACAATGAGCAGTTCTTC. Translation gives CASRQGAVTYNEQFF.

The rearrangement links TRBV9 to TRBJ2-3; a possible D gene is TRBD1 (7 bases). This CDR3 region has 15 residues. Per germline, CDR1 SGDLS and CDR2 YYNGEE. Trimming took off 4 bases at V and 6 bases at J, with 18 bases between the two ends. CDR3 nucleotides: TGTGCCAGCAGCCCTGTGGAGGGGGCCGTTGATACGCAGTATTTT. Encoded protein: CASSPVEGAVDTQYF.

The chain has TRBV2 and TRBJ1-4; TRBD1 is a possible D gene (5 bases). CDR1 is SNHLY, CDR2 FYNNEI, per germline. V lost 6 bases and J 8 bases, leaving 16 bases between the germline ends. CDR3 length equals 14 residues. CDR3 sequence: CASSPPNGAEKLFF. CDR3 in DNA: TGTGCCAGCAGCCCTCCCAATGGGGCGGAAAAACTGTTTTTT.

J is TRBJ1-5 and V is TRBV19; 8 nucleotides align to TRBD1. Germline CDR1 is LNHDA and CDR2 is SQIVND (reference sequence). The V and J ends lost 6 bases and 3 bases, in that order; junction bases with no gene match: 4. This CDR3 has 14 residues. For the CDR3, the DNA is TGTGCCAGTAGCGGGACAGGCCTCAATCAGCCCCAGCATTTT. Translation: CASSGTGLNQPQHF.

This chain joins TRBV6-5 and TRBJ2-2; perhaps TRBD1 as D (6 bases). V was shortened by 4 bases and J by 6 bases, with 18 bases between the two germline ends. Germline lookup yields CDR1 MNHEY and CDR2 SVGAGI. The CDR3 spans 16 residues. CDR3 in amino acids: CASSSEQGFRAGELFF. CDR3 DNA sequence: TGTGCCAGCAGTTCCGAGCAGGGGTTCAGGGCCGGGGAGCTGTTTTTT.

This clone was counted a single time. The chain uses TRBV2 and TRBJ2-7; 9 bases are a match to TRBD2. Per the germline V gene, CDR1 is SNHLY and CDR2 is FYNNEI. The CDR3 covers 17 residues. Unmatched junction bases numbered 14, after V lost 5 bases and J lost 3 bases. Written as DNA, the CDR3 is TGTGCCAGCAGTCCCTGGGCGGGGGGGGAGGATTTCTACGAGCAGTACTTC. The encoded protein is CASSPWAGGEDFYEQYF. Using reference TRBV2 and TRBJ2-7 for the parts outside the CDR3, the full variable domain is EPEVTQTPSHQVTQMGQEVILRCVPISNHLYFYWYRQILGQKVEFLVSFYNNEISEKSEIFDDQFSVERPDGSNFTLKIRSTKLEDSAMYFCASSPWAGGEDFYEQYFGPGTRLTVT.

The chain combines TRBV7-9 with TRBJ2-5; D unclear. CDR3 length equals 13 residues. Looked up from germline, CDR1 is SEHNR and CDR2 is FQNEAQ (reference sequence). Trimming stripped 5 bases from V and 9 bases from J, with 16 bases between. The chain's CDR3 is CASSLDTVLSQYF. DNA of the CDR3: TGTGCCAGCAGCCTCGATACGGTGTTGTCCCAGTACTTC.

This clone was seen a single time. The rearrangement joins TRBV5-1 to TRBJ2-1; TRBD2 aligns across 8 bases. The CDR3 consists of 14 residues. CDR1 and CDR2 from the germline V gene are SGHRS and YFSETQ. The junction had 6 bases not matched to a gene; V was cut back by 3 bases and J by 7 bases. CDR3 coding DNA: TGCGCCAGCAGCTCGGGAGGGGGGAGGAATGAGCAGTTCTTC. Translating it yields CASSSGGGRNEQFF.

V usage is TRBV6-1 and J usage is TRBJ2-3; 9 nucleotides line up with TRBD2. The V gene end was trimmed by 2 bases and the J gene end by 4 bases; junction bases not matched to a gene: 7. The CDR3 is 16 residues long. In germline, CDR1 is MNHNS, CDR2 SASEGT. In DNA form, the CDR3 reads TGTGCCAGCAGTGAAAGGCGGGGGGGTAGAGCAGATACGCAGTATTTT. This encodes CASSERRGGRADTQYF.

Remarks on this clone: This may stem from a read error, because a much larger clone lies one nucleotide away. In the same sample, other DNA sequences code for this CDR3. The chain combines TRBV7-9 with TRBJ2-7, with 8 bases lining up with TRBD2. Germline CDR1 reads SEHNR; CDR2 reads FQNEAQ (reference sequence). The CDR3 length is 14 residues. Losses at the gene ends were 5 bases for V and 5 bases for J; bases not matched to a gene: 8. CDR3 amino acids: CASSKTRGVNEQYF. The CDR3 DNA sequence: TGTGCCAGCAGCAAAACGCGGGGGGTCAACGAGCAGTACTTC.

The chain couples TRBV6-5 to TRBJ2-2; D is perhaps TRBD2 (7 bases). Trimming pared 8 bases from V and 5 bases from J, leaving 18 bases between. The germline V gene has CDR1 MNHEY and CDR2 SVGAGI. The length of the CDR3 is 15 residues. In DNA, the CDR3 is TGTGCCAGCCGTTCCCGGGGGGCCGGGACCGGGGAGCTGTTTTTT. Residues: CASRSRGAGTGELFF.

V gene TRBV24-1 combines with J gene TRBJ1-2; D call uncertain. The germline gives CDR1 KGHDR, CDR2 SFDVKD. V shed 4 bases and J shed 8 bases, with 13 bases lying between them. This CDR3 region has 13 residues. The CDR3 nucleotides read TGTGCCACCAGTGACACGGGCCCGGGAGGCTACACCTTC. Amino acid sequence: CATSDTGPGGYTF.

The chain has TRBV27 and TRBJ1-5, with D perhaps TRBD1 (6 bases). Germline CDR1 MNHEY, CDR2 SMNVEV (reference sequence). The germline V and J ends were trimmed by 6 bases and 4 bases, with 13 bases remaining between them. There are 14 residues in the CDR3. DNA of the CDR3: TGTGCCAGCAGGCTGGACAGCGGTAATCAGCCCCAGCATTTT. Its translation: CASRLDSGNQPQHF.

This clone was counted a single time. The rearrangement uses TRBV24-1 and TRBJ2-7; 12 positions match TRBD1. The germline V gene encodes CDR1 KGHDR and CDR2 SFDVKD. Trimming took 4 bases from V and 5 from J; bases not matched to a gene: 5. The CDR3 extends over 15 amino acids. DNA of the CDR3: TGTGCCACCAGTGACCCCGGGACAGGGGGCCACGAGCAGTACTTC. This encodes CATSDPGTGGHEQYF.

The CDR3 DNA reads TGTGCCAGCTCACCATGGAGCCTCGGGTACAATGAGCAGTTCTTC. This gives the protein CASSPWSLGYNEQFF. This chain uses TRBV18 with TRBJ2-1; D not resolved. CDR1 is KGHSH and CDR2 is LQKENI in the germline V gene. The CDR3 spans 15 residues. Trimming cost V 2 bases and J 4 bases, with 12 bases left between them. Combining the CDR3 with reference TRBV18 and TRBJ2-1 gives the whole variable domain NAGVMQNPRHLVRRRGQEARLRCSPMKGHSHVYWYRQLPEEGLKFMVYLQKENIIDESGMPKERFSAEFPKEGPSILRIQQVVRGDSAAYFCASSPWSLGYNEQFFGPGTRLTVL.

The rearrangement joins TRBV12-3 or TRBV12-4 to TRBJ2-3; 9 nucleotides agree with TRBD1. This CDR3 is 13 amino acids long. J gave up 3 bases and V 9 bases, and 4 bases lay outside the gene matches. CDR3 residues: CASRDRETDTQYF. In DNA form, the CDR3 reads TGTGCCAGTCGGGACAGGGAGACAGATACGCAGTATTTT.

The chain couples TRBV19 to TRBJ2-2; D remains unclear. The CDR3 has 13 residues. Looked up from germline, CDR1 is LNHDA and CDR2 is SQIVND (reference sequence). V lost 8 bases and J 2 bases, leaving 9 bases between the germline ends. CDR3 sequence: CASLGRNTGELFF. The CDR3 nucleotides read TGTGCCAGTCTTGGGCGAAACACCGGGGAGCTGTTTTTT.

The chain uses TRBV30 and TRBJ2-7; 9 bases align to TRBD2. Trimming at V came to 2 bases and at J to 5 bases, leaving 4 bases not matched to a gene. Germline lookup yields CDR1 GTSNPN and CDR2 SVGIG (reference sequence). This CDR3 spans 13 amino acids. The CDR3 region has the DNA TGTGCCTGGAGTACACTAGCGGGTGACGAGCAGTACTTC. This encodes CAWSTLAGDEQYF.

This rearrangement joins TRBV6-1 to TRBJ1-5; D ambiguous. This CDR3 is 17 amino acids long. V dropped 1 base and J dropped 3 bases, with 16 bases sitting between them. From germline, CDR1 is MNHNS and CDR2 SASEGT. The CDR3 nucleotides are TGTGCCAGCAGTGAAGGAGGGCTGACTGCGTACAATCAGCCCCAGCATTTT. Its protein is CASSEGGLTAYNQPQHF.

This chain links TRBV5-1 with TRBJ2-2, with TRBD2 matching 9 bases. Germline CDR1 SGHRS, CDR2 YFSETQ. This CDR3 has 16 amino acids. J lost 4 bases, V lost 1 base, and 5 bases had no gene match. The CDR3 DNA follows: TGCGCCAGCAGCTTGACGAGCGGGGGGTTCACCGGGGAGCTGTTTTTT. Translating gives CASSLTSGGFTGELFF.

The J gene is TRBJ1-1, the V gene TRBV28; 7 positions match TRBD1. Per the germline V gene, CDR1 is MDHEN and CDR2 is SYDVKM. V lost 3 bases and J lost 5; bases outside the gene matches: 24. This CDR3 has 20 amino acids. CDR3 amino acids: CASSLSGHRVRAGQRTEAFF. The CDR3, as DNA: TGTGCCAGCAGTTTGAGCGGACATCGCGTTCGGGCGGGACAGCGGACTGAAGCTTTCTTT. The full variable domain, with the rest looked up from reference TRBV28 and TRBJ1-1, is DVKVTQSSRYLVKRTGEKVFLECVQDMDHENMFWYRQDPGLGLRLIYFSYDVKMKEKGDIPEGYSVSREKKERFSLILESASTNQTSMYLCASSLSGHRVRAGQRTEAFFGQGTRLTVV.

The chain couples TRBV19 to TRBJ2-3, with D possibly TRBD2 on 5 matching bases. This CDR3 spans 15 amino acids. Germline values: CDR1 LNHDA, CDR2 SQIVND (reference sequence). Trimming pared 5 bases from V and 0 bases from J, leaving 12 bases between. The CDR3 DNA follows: TGTGCCAGTAGTCCCTCTAGCTGGAGCACAGATACGCAGTATTTT. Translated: CASSPSSWSTDTQYF.

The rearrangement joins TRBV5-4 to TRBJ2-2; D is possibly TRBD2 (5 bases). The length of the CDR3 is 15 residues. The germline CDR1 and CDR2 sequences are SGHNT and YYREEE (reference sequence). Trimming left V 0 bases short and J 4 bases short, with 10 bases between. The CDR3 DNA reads TGTGCCAGCAGCTTGGGAGGGTTGCGCACCGGGGAGCTGTTTTTT. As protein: CASSLGGLRTGELFF.